This T cell receptor (beta chain) was profiled in a study of cytotoxic CD8 clonotypes in ibrutinib-treated CLL. At the level of the study: The patient breakdown showed some eleven relapsed/refractory and roughly 14 treatment-naive cases, with under 18 IGHV unmutated.

Study-wide points: Private clonotypes, not public ones, expanded at ibrutinib response. Samples were collected at differing times from sustained-remission and progressing patients.

This clone was counted a few times. Antigen: not known. With sequencing, the targeted depth ranged from 1 in 200,000 to 1 in 1 million T cells. Profiled with immunoSEQ multiplex PCR; TCRdb holds only in-frame clones, not every one. The table includes fewer than 100,000 clones, about 82% detected once. The CDR3 is made up of 15 amino acids. CDR1 MGHDK and CDR2 SYGVNS come from the germline V gene. With 2 bases removed from V and 2 bases from J, the gap between germline ends came to 9 bases. The chain links TRBV25-1 to TRBJ1-4; no clear D gene. The TCR originated in a human donor with chronic lymphocytic leukemia. The sequenced sample was PBMCs, obtained before ibrutinib treatment. The DNA of the CDR3 is TGTGCCAGCAGTGAAACGGGGTATACTAATGAAAAACTGTTTTTT. It encodes CASSETGYTNEKLFF.